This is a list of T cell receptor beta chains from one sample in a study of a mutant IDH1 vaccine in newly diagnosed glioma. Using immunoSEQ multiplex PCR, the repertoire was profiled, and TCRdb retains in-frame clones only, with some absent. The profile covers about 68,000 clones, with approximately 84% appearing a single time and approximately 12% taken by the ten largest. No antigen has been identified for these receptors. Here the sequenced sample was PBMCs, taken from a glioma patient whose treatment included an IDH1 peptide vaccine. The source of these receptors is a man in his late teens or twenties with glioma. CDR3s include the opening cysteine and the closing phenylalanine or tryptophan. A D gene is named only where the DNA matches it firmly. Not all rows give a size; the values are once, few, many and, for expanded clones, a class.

CDR3 protein: CASSLTTANYGYTF
CDR3 DNA: TGCGCCAGCAGCTTAACGACAGCTAACTATGGCTACACCTTC
J gene: TRBJ1-2
clone size: NA
D gene: NA
V gene: TRBV5-1

CDR3 protein: CASSLGGPGGRETQYF
CDR3 DNA: TGTGCCAGCAGCTTAGGCGGGCCGGGAGGTAGGGAGACCCAGTACTTC
J gene: TRBJ2-5
clone size: NA
D gene: TRBD2
V gene: TRBV7-8

CDR3 protein: CASSVGRDGNTIYF
CDR3 DNA: TGTGCCAGCAGCGTAGGGAGAGACGGAAACACCATATATTTT
J gene: TRBJ1-3
clone size: NA
D gene: NA
V gene: TRBV9

CDR3 protein: CASSLTQVGSYSNQPQHF
CDR3 DNA: TGTGCCAGCAGCTTAACACAGGTCGGTAGTTATAGCAATCAGCCCCAGCATTTT
J gene: TRBJ1-5
clone size: NA
D gene: NA
V gene: TRBV7-9

CDR3 protein: CASSEWGVQETQYF
CDR3 DNA: TGTGCCAGCAGTGAATGGGGGGTTCAAGAGACCCAGTACTTC
J gene: TRBJ2-5
clone size: NA
D gene: NA
V gene: TRBV2

CDR3 protein: CASSSRAGEQFF
CDR3 DNA: TGTGCCAGCAGCTCACGAGCCGGTGAGCAGTTCTTC
J gene: TRBJ2-1
clone size: NA
D gene: NA
V gene: TRBV7-2

CDR3 protein: CASSRGRTSGMGAYNEQFF
CDR3 DNA: TGTGCCAGTAGTCGGGGCCGGACTAGCGGGATGGGAGCGTACAATGAGCAGTTCTTC
J gene: TRBJ2-1
clone size: NA
D gene: TRBD2
V gene: TRBV19

CDR3 protein: CASSFGRDFLTDTQYF
CDR3 DNA: TGTGCCAGCAGCTTCGGCAGGGACTTTCTGACAGATACGCAGTATTTT
J gene: TRBJ2-3
clone size: once
D gene: NA
V gene: TRBV5-4

CDR3 protein: CASSYTDGNTEAFF
CDR3 DNA: TGTGCCAGCTCATACACGGACGGAAACACTGAAGCTTTCTTT
J gene: TRBJ1-1
clone size: NA
D gene: NA
V gene: TRBV18

CDR3 protein: CASSVQAGAETQYF
CDR3 DNA: TGTGCCAGCAGCGTCCAGGCGGGAGCAGAGACCCAGTACTTC
J gene: TRBJ2-5
clone size: NA
D gene: TRBD2
V gene: TRBV9

CDR3 protein: CASSLVSGSTDTQYF
CDR3 DNA: TGCGCCAGCAGTTTGGTTAGCGGTAGCACAGATACGCAGTATTTT
J gene: TRBJ2-3
clone size: once
D gene: NA
V gene: TRBV5-1

CDR3 protein: CASSPGGGQPQHF
CDR3 DNA: TGTGCCAGCAGCCCAGGGGGGGGACAGCCCCAGCATTTT
J gene: TRBJ1-5
clone size: NA
D gene: TRBD1
V gene: TRBV6-5

CDR3 protein: CASSPGQAAFSSYEQYF
CDR3 DNA: TGTGCCAGCAGCCCGGGACAGGCCGCTTTCAGCTCCTACGAGCAGTACTTC
J gene: TRBJ2-7
clone size: NA
D gene: TRBD1
V gene: TRBV11-2

CDR3 protein: CASSQDLRAGLAKNIQYF
CDR3 DNA: TGCGCCAGCAGCCAAGATCTTAGGGCAGGGCTAGCCAAAAACATTCAGTACTTC
J gene: TRBJ2-4
clone size: NA
D gene: NA
V gene: TRBV4-3

CDR3 protein: CASSMRRGGYNEQFF
CDR3 DNA: TGTGCCAGTAGTATGAGAAGGGGGGGCTACAATGAGCAGTTCTTC
J gene: TRBJ2-1
clone size: NA
D gene: NA
V gene: TRBV19

CDR3 protein: CASGTGSNQPQHF
CDR3 DNA: TGTGCCAGTGGGACAGGTAGCAATCAGCCCCAGCATTTT
J gene: TRBJ1-5
clone size: NA
D gene: TRBD1
V gene: TRBV6-5

CDR3 protein: CASSWDGSNQPQHF
CDR3 DNA: TGTGCCAGCAGTTGGGACGGTAGCAATCAGCCCCAGCATTTT
J gene: TRBJ1-5
clone size: NA
D gene: NA
V gene: TRBV6-6

CDR3 protein: CASTQGEYNSPLHF
CDR3 DNA: TGTGCCAGCACCCAAGGGGAGTATAATTCACCCCTCCACTTT
J gene: TRBJ1-6
clone size: NA
D gene: NA
V gene: TRBV6-1

CDR3 protein: CASSIPYRGASQPQHF
CDR3 DNA: TGTGCCAGTAGTATTCCTTACAGGGGCGCCAGTCAGCCCCAGCATTTT
J gene: TRBJ1-5
clone size: NA
D gene: TRBD1
V gene: TRBV19

CDR3 protein: CASSSHRSGGLSTDTQYF
CDR3 DNA: TGTGCCAGCAGCTCCCACCGGTCGGGGGGCCTCTCCACAGATACGCAGTATTTT
J gene: TRBJ2-3
clone size: NA
D gene: NA
V gene: TRBV7-9

CDR3 protein: CASSGTGAAPDGELFF
CDR3 DNA: TGTGCCAGCAGCGGGACAGGGGCGGCCCCTGACGGGGAGCTGTTTTTT
J gene: TRBJ2-2
clone size: NA
D gene: TRBD1
V gene: TRBV9

CDR3 protein: CASSYRTGLDYEQYF
CDR3 DNA: TGTGCCAGCAGCTACCGGACAGGCCTAGACTACGAGCAGTACTTC
J gene: TRBJ2-7
clone size: once
D gene: TRBD1
V gene: TRBV5-4

CDR3 protein: CASSRLAVSSYNEQFF
CDR3 DNA: TGTGCCAGCAGCCGACTAGCGGTGAGCTCCTACAATGAGCAGTTCTTC
J gene: TRBJ2-1
clone size: NA
D gene: TRBD2
V gene: TRBV2

CDR3 protein: CASSLGVAGDTQYF
CDR3 DNA: TGTGCCAGCAGCTTAGGGGTAGCGGGAGATACGCAGTATTTT
J gene: TRBJ2-3
clone size: NA
D gene: TRBD2
V gene: TRBV7-3

CDR3 protein: CAWRPGQSSYNSPLHF
CDR3 DNA: TGTGCCTGGAGACCAGGGCAAAGCTCCTATAATTCACCCCTCCACTTT
J gene: TRBJ1-6
clone size: NA
D gene: NA
V gene: TRBV30

CDR3 protein: CASSRRGLTEAFF
CDR3 DNA: TGTGCCAGCAGTAGGAGAGGGCTCACTGAAGCTTTCTTT
J gene: TRBJ1-1
clone size: NA
D gene: NA
V gene: TRBV2

CDR3 protein: CAISEPAREATEAFF
CDR3 DNA: TGTGCCATCAGTGAGCCAGCCCGTGAGGCGACTGAAGCTTTCTTT
J gene: TRBJ1-1
clone size: few
D gene: NA
V gene: TRBV10-3

CDR3 protein: CASSVTQAGGETQYF
CDR3 DNA: TGTGCCAGCAGCGTTACACAAGCGGGGGGAGAGACCCAGTACTTC
J gene: TRBJ2-5
clone size: NA
D gene: TRBD2
V gene: TRBV9

CDR3 protein: CASSVTGTESYEQYF
CDR3 DNA: TGTGCCAGCAGTGTGACAGGGACGGAATCCTACGAGCAGTACTTC
J gene: TRBJ2-7
clone size: NA
D gene: TRBD1
V gene: TRBV6-1

CDR3 protein: CASSSQNMNTEAFF
CDR3 DNA: TGTGCCAGCAGCTCACAGAACATGAACACTGAAGCTTTCTTT
J gene: TRBJ1-1
clone size: NA
D gene: NA
V gene: TRBV7-3

CDR3 protein: CASSPQGRQPQHF
CDR3 DNA: TGTGCCAGCAGCCCACAGGGACGTCAGCCCCAGCATTTT
J gene: TRBJ1-5
clone size: NA
D gene: NA
V gene: TRBV7-2

CDR3 protein: CASSNGGGEYEQYF
CDR3 DNA: TGTGCCAGTAGTAATGGCGGAGGTGAATACGAGCAGTACTTC
J gene: TRBJ2-7
clone size: NA
D gene: NA
V gene: TRBV19

CDR3 protein: CASSQNGLMQETQYF
CDR3 DNA: TGTGCCAGCAGCCAGAACGGACTAATGCAAGAGACCCAGTACTTC
J gene: TRBJ2-5
clone size: NA
D gene: NA
V gene: TRBV6-5

CDR3 protein: CSVGQGLIVDYGYTF
CDR3 DNA: TGCAGCGTAGGACAGGGTCTCATTGTAGACTATGGCTACACCTTC
J gene: TRBJ1-2
clone size: NA
D gene: TRBD1
V gene: TRBV29-1

CDR3 protein: CAWDRAVNQPQHF
CDR3 DNA: TGCGCCTGGGACAGGGCGGTCAATCAGCCCCAGCATTTT
J gene: TRBJ1-5
clone size: NA
D gene: TRBD1
V gene: TRBV23-1

CDR3 protein: CASTGLSSYNEQFF
CDR3 DNA: TGTGCCTCAACAGGGCTGAGCTCCTACAATGAGCAGTTCTTC
J gene: TRBJ2-1
clone size: NA
D gene: NA
V gene: TRBV7-8

CDR3 protein: CASDTGGDQPQHF
CDR3 DNA: TGTGCTAGTGATACAGGGGGCGATCAGCCCCAGCATTTT
J gene: TRBJ1-5
clone size: NA
D gene: TRBD1
V gene: TRBV12-5

CDR3 protein: CASSRVLTGELFF
CDR3 DNA: TGTGCCAGCAGTAGGGTCCTCACCGGGGAGCTGTTTTTT
J gene: TRBJ2-2
clone size: once
D gene: NA
V gene: TRBV27

CDR3 protein: CASSLLHGGGETQYF
CDR3 DNA: TGCGCCAGCAGCCTCCTTCATGGGGGCGGGGAGACCCAGTACTTC
J gene: TRBJ2-5
clone size: NA
D gene: NA
V gene: TRBV5-1

CDR3 protein: CASSQSGLAGVWEQYF
CDR3 DNA: TGTGCCAGCAGCCAATCGGGACTAGCGGGAGTATGGGAGCAGTACTTC
J gene: TRBJ2-7
clone size: NA
D gene: TRBD2
V gene: TRBV14

CDR3 protein: CAGGVEETQYF
CDR3 DNA: TGTGCCGGGGGGGTGGAGGAGACCCAGTACTTC
J gene: TRBJ2-5
clone size: NA
D gene: TRBD2
V gene: TRBV30

CDR3 protein: CASSLVGGAYNEQFF
CDR3 DNA: TGTGCCAGCAGCTTAGTCGGGGGGGCCTACAATGAGCAGTTCTTC
J gene: TRBJ2-1
clone size: NA
D gene: TRBD2
V gene: TRBV7-8

CDR3 protein: CASSRDRGGGEAFF
CDR3 DNA: TGTGCCAGCAGCCGAGACAGGGGCGGGGGTGAAGCTTTCTTT
J gene: TRBJ1-1
clone size: NA
D gene: TRBD1
V gene: TRBV7-2

CDR3 protein: CASSPMTGVYYEQYF
CDR3 DNA: TGTGCCAGCAGTCCGATGACAGGGGTTTACTACGAGCAGTACTTC
J gene: TRBJ2-7
clone size: NA
D gene: TRBD1
V gene: TRBV6-5

CDR3 protein: CATSRDSRGEAFF
CDR3 DNA: TGTGCCACCAGCAGAGATTCGAGAGGGGAAGCTTTCTTT
J gene: TRBJ1-1
clone size: NA
D gene: NA
V gene: TRBV15

CDR3 protein: CASSSGYLDSSLDTQYF
CDR3 DNA: TGTGCCAGCAGCTCTGGATATCTGGACAGCTCCTTAGATACGCAGTATTTT
J gene: TRBJ2-3
clone size: NA
D gene: NA
V gene: TRBV11-3

CDR3 protein: CASSFPGLANEQYF
CDR3 DNA: TGTGCCAGCAGCTTCCCGGGACTAGCAAACGAGCAGTACTTC
J gene: TRBJ2-7
clone size: NA
D gene: TRBD2
V gene: TRBV5-4

CDR3 protein: CASSRGTSGGVRQFF
CDR3 DNA: TGTGCCAGCAGCCGGGGGACTAGCGGGGGGGTCCGGCAGTTCTTC
J gene: TRBJ2-1
clone size: NA
D gene: TRBD2
V gene: TRBV6-5

CDR3 protein: CASSQDNPSGGADEQFF
CDR3 DNA: TGCGCCAGCAGCCAAGATAACCCTAGCGGGGGGGCTGACGAGCAGTTCTTC
J gene: TRBJ2-1
clone size: NA
D gene: TRBD2
V gene: TRBV4-3

CDR3 protein: CASSLGDRTYEQYF
CDR3 DNA: TGTGCCAGCAGCTTAGGGGACAGAACCTACGAGCAGTACTTC
J gene: TRBJ2-7
clone size: NA
D gene: TRBD1
V gene: TRBV7-9

CDR3 protein: CASSLEGAQPQHF
CDR3 DNA: TGTGCCAGCAGCTTAGAGGGTGCGCAGCCCCAGCATTTT
J gene: TRBJ1-5
clone size: few
D gene: NA
V gene: TRBV7-2

CDR3 protein: CASSLAGRAHTF
CDR3 DNA: TGTGCCAGCAGCTTGGCCGGTCGCGCTCACACCTTC
J gene: TRBJ1-2
clone size: NA
D gene: NA
V gene: TRBV5-6

CDR3 protein: CASSVFHRGNQPQHF
CDR3 DNA: TGTGCCAGCAGCGTGTTCCACAGGGGAAATCAGCCCCAGCATTTT
J gene: TRBJ1-5
clone size: NA
D gene: TRBD1
V gene: TRBV2

CDR3 protein: CASSLLGFKNIQYF
CDR3 DNA: TGTGCCAGCAGCTTATTGGGATTCAAAAACATTCAGTACTTC
J gene: TRBJ2-4
clone size: NA
D gene: NA
V gene: TRBV7-2

CDR3 protein: CASSLRWDRDGDTQYF
CDR3 DNA: TGTGCCAGCAGCTTGAGGTGGGACAGGGACGGAGATACGCAGTATTTT
J gene: TRBJ2-3
clone size: medium-sized
D gene: NA
V gene: TRBV12-1

CDR3 protein: CAISDVGTQGYEQYF
CDR3 DNA: TGTGCCATCAGTGATGTCGGGACACAGGGGTACGAGCAGTACTTC
J gene: TRBJ2-7
clone size: NA
D gene: TRBD1
V gene: TRBV10-3

CDR3 protein: CASSVDGTGDEQFF
CDR3 DNA: TGTGCCAGCAGCGTAGATGGTACCGGGGATGAGCAGTTCTTC
J gene: TRBJ2-1
clone size: NA
D gene: NA
V gene: TRBV9

CDR3 protein: CASSSVGDYGYTF
CDR3 DNA: TGTGCCAGCAGTTCTGTGGGAGACTATGGCTACACCTTC
J gene: TRBJ1-2
clone size: NA
D gene: NA
V gene: TRBV28